This TCR beta chain is drawn from a study of cytomegalovirus exposure and HLA in healthy donors. Findings of the study overall: A later analysis linked a missense DCLRE1C variant to TCR beta V- and J-gene trimming. In a later analysis, several top co-occurrence clusters appeared linked to parvovirus B19, influenza, CMV and Epstein-Barr virus. The later analysis indicated that the majority of CMV-associated TCR beta chains appeared HLA-restricted.

Trimming left V 6 bases short and J 5 bases short, with 14 bases between. CDR1 is SGHTA and CDR2 is FQGTGA in the germline V gene. CDR3 length: 13 residues. Each donor was healthy, and each was a bone marrow donor. The PCR employed 60 Vbeta primers together with 13 Jbeta primers. Profiled with immunoSEQ multiplex PCR; TCRdb holds only in-frame clones, not every one. The repertoire holds some 96,000 clones, with 55% to 75% as singletons. Notes on this clone: Its antigen is currently unknown.

This TCR derives from a man in his 60s in good health and CMV-seronegative. Sequenced sample: PBMCs. This chain links TRBV7-3 with TRBJ2-7, with unresolved D. CDR3 sequence reads: CASSKTRSDEQYF. The CDR3 bases are TGTGCCAGCAGTAAGACAAGGTCGGACGAGCAGTACTTC.